The 20 T cell receptor beta chains below come from one sample, sequenced in a study of cytomegalovirus exposure and HLA in healthy donors. The PCR contained 60 Vbeta and 13 Jbeta primers. Profiling relied on immunoSEQ multiplex PCR, and the TCRdb table lists in-frame clones only, not all of them. The data hold approximately 140,000 clones, with around two thirds observed a single time. Sequenced sample: PBMCs. Receptors were obtained from a woman younger than 30 in good health and CMV-seronegative.

This rearrangement joins TRBV5-6 to TRBJ1-2; D not certain. The CDR3 totals 13 residues. Germline CDR1 SGHDT, CDR2 YYEEEE. With 0 bases removed from V and 4 bases from J, the gap between germline ends came to 7 bases. The CDR3 nucleotides are TGTGCCAGCAGCTTGGACAAACCCTATGGCTACACCTTC. Protein: CASSLDKPYGYTF. Supplemented by reference TRBV5-6 and TRBJ1-2, the full variable domain reads DAGVTQSPTHLIKTRGQQVTLRCSPKSGHDTVSWYQQALGQGPQFIFQYYEEEERQRGNFPDRFSGHQFPNYSSELNVNALLLGDSALYLCASSLDKPYGYTFGSGTRLTVV.

The chain has TRBV9 and TRBJ1-4; maybe TRBD1 (5 bases). The CDR3 has 13 amino acids. The V end was cut by 3 bases, the J end by 5 bases, with 8 bases between. CDR1 is SGDLS and CDR2 is YYNGEE in the germline V gene. CDR3 nucleotide sequence: TGTGCCAGCAGCGGGGGGGACAATGAAAAACTGTTTTTT. Protein product: CASSGGDNEKLFF.

The V gene is TRBV10-3, the J gene TRBJ1-6; D unresolved. Trimming left V 8 bases short and J 7 bases short, with 12 bases between. The CDR3 totals 13 residues. Germline V gene sequence: CDR1 ENHRY, CDR2 SYGVKD. The CDR3 here is CAIAAMENSPLHF. The CDR3 DNA follows: TGTGCCATCGCCGCCATGGAGAATTCACCCCTCCACTTT.

J is TRBJ2-5 and V is TRBV2, with D tentatively TRBD2 (6 bases). V was cut by 2 bases and J by 4 bases, with 11 bases left in between. This CDR3 region has 14 residues. Germline-derived CDR1 and CDR2 are SNHLY and FYNNEI. The CDR3 DNA reads as TGTGCCAGCAGTGAAAGGGGAGGAGGAGAGACCCAGTACTTC. This sequence encodes CASSERGGGETQYF.

The chain links TRBV5-1 to TRBJ2-2; D possibly corresponds to TRBD2 (5 bases). CDR1 and CDR2 from the germline V gene are SGHRS and YFSETQ. Trimming pared 2 bases from V and 4 bases from J, leaving 12 bases between. CDR3 length equals 15 residues. This CDR3 reads CASSFSPGTTGELFF. The CDR3, as DNA: TGCGCCAGCAGCTTCAGCCCGGGAACCACCGGGGAGCTGTTTTTT.

The V call is TRBV7-9, the J call TRBJ2-2; D is unresolved. CDR3 length: 16 amino acids. CDR1 is SEHNR and CDR2 is FQNEAQ in the germline V gene (reference sequence). The ends were cut back, 7 bases at V and 4 bases at J, with 19 bases in the middle. CDR3 sequence: CASTLRRSTFTGELFF. DNA of the CDR3: TGTGCCAGCACCCTCCGGCGGAGCACTTTCACCGGGGAGCTGTTTTTT.

CDR3 amino acids: CASSFRGRRTEAFF. CDR3 DNA sequence: TGTGCCAGCAGTTTCAGGGGGCGACGGACTGAAGCTTTCTTT. The J gene is TRBJ1-1, the V gene TRBV27; 8 positions agree with TRBD1. There are 14 residues in the CDR3. The trim removed 3 bases at V and 5 bases at J, leaving 5 bases unmatched. Germline CDR1 reads MNHEY; CDR2 reads SMNVEV (reference sequence).

A few counts support this clone. The chain links TRBV28 to TRBJ1-2; D might be TRBD1 (6 bases). CDR3 length: 12 amino acids. V lost 6 bases to trimming and J lost 2 bases, with 7 bases between them. CDR1 and CDR2 (germline): MDHEN, SYDVKM. Here the CDR3 DNA reads TGTGCCAGCAGAACAGGGAACTATGGCTACACCTTC. It is translated as CASRTGNYGYTF.

The chain combines TRBV15 with TRBJ2-2; TRBD2 matches at 14 bases. This CDR3 spans 18 amino acids. J gave up 6 bases and V 5 bases, and 11 bases lay outside the gene matches. Per germline, CDR1 LNHNV and CDR2 YYDKDF (reference sequence). The CDR3 spells CATSPTSGGVRGPGELFF. The CDR3 DNA reads as TGTGCCACCAGCCCGACTAGCGGGGGGGTCCGAGGACCCGGGGAGCTGTTTTTT. The full variable domain, rest sourced from reference TRBV15 and TRBJ2-2, is DAMVIQNPRYQVTQFGKPVTLSCSQTLNHNVMYWYQQKSSQAPKLLFHYYDKDFNNEADTPDNFQSRRPNTSFCFLDIRSPGLGDTAMYLCATSPTSGGVRGPGELFFGEGSRLTVL.

This clone was recorded a few times. This chain links TRBV2 with TRBJ2-3; 7 bases line up with TRBD1. The CDR3 consists of 18 residues. Germline V gene lookup returns CDR1 SNHLY and CDR2 FYNNEI. J lost 1 base, V lost 2 bases, and 12 bases had no gene match. The CDR3 reads CASSENPLWTGRTDTQYF. CDR3 DNA sequence: TGTGCCAGCAGTGAAAACCCTCTTTGGACAGGACGCACAGATACGCAGTATTTT.

This clone was seen a few times. This chain joins TRBV5-4 and TRBJ2-2; 8 bases agree with TRBD2. V lost 3 bases and J lost 6; bases outside the gene matches: 10. The germline CDR1 and CDR2 sequences are SGHNT and YYREEE (reference sequence). The CDR3 contains 16 residues. In DNA, the CDR3 is TGTGCCAGCAGCTCCCTGGAGCGGGAGTTGGCCGGGGAGCTGTTTTTT. It specifies CASSSLERELAGELFF.

The rearrangement uses TRBV6-5 and TRBJ2-2; 8 bases match TRBD2. Germline V gene sequence: CDR1 MNHEY, CDR2 SVGAGI. V was clipped by 0 bases and J by 6 bases; unmatched bases: 3. This CDR3 contains 15 residues. The CDR3 protein is CASSYSGLVPGELFF. The CDR3 DNA sequence: TGTGCCAGCAGTTACTCGGGACTAGTCCCCGGGGAGCTGTTTTTT.

The rearrangement links TRBV6-5 to TRBJ1-3; D is perhaps TRBD1 (6 bases). V was shortened by 0 bases and J by 3 bases, with 12 bases between the two germline ends. The germline CDR1 and CDR2 sequences are MNHEY and SVGAGI. CDR3 length equals 16 residues. The CDR3 coding sequence is TGTGCCAGCAGTTACTCAGGGGGGGCGGGTGGAAACACCATATATTTT. It yields the protein CASSYSGGAGGNTIYF.

The V and J genes are TRBV7-2 and TRBJ2-3, with TRBD2 matching over 13 bases. The J segment lost 1 base and the V segment lost 5 bases, leaving 3 bases of the junction unmatched. CDR3 length equals 16 residues. Germline lookup yields CDR1 SGHTA and CDR2 FQGNSA. DNA of the CDR3: TGTGCCAGCAGCGAGACTAGCGGGGGGCGCACAGATACGCAGTATTTT. Translation: CASSETSGGRTDTQYF.

The chain uses TRBV10-2 and TRBJ2-1; 7 nucleotides match TRBD1. The V gene end was trimmed by 8 bases and the J gene end by 14 bases; junction bases not matched to a gene: 12. The CDR3 is 12 amino acids. CDR1 is WSHSY, CDR2 SAAADI, per germline. This CDR3 is CASGTYRGPKFF. In DNA form, the CDR3 reads TGCGCCAGCGGGACGTACAGGGGCCCCAAGTTCTTC.

V is TRBV7-2 and J is TRBJ1-1; no firm D call. The CDR3 contains 11 residues. Germline V gene sequence: CDR1 SGHTA, CDR2 FQGNSA. V lost 2 bases and J 7 bases, leaving 5 bases between the germline ends. For the CDR3, the DNA is TGTGCCAGCAGCTTATCCGGTGAAGCTTTCTTT. As protein: CASSLSGEAFF.

The V and J genes are TRBV6-6 and TRBJ1-2; possibly TRBD1 for D (5 bases). CDR1 and CDR2 (germline): MNHNY, SVGAGI (reference sequence). Trimming took 0 bases from V and 8 from J, leaving 16 bases between them. The CDR3 length is 15 residues. As DNA, the CDR3 is TGTGCCAGCAGTTACTCTTACAGGTCTTTTATAGGCTACACCTTC. Residues: CASSYSYRSFIGYTF.

This chain links TRBV5-4 with TRBJ2-7, with a possible D match to TRBD2 (6 bases). CDR1 SGHNT and CDR2 YYREEE come from the germline V gene (reference sequence). The V gene lost 0 bases and the J gene lost 2 bases, with 15 bases spanning the gap. The CDR3 spans 16 residues. The CDR3: CASSLGGGAIPYEQYF. The CDR3 bases are TGTGCCAGCAGCTTGGGTGGAGGGGCAATCCCCTACGAGCAGTACTTC.

This chain joins TRBV30 and TRBJ1-5, with D perhaps TRBD1 (6 bases). This CDR3 region has 15 residues. Trimming took 0 bases from V and 6 from J, leaving 15 bases between them. Germline lookup yields CDR1 GTSNPN and CDR2 SVGIG (reference sequence). CDR3 sequence: CAWSVETGGGQPQHF. DNA for the CDR3: TGTGCCTGGAGTGTGGAGACAGGAGGTGGTCAGCCCCAGCATTTT.

This sequence joins TRBV14 and TRBJ2-2, with D tentatively TRBD2 (6 bases). The CDR3 extends over 16 amino acids. CDR1 and CDR2 from the germline V gene are SGHDN and FVKESK. V lost 1 base and J lost 2, with 11 bases in between. CDR3 nucleotide sequence: TGTGCCAGCAGCCAAGTTAGCGGCTTCAACACCGGGGAGCTGTTTTTT. This translates into CASSQVSGFNTGELFF.